This T cell receptor (beta chain) was captured in a study of cytomegalovirus exposure and HLA in healthy donors. In the study overall: A subsequent analysis stated that the approximately 110 validation repertoires were run on the same platform as the 550 to 750 first-cohort repertoires.

The study's findings and limits: Using the classifier, cytomegalovirus status was reportedly diagnosed with high specificity and sensitivity. The listing of roughly 160 TCR beta chains classed them as cytomegalovirus-associated.

This clone was seen a handful of times. Its antigen is currently unknown. Clones were read by immunoSEQ multiplex PCR, and TCRdb kept only the in-frame ones, dropping some. The sample yields approximately 160,000 clones, less than 90% seen once. Trimming took 5 bases from V and 5 from J; bases not matched to a gene: 3. Germline V gene lookup returns CDR1 LNHDA and CDR2 SQIVND (reference sequence). This CDR3 spans 13 amino acids. The chain has TRBV19 and TRBJ2-7, with 10 positions matching TRBD1. The sequencing input was PBMCs. This sequence was found in a young woman in good health and CMV-seropositive. The CDR3 region is CASSDRGHHEQYF. The CDR3, as DNA: TGTGCCAGTAGTGACAGGGGGCACCACGAGCAGTACTTC.